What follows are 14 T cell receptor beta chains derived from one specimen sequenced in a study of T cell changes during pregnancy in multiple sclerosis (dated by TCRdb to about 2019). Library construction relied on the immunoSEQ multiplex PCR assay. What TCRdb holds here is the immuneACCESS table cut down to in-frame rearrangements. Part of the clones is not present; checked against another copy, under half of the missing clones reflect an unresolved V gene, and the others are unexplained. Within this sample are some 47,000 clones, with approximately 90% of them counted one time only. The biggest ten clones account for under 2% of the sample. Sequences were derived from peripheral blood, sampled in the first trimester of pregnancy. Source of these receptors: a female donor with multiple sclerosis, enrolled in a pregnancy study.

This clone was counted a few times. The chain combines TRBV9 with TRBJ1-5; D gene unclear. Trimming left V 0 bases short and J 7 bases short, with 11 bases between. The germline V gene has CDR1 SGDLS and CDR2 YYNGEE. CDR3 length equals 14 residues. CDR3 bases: TGTGCCAGCAGCGTAGAAGGCGGGAAGCAGCCCCAGCATTTT. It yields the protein CASSVEGGKQPQHF.

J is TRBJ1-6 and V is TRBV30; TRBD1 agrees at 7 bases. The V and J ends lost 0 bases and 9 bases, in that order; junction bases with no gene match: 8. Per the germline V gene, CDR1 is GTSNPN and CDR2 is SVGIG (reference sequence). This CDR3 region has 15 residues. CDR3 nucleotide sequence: TGTGCCTGGAGTGTAGGGGGCCGGGGGATTTCACCCCTCCACTTT. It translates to CAWSVGGRGISPLHF.

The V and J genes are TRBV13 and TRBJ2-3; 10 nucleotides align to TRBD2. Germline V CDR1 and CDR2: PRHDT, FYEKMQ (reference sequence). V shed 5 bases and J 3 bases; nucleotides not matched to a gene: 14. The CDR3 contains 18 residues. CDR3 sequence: CASSLSSSGGRVTDTQYF. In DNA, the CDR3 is TGTGCCAGCAGCCTGTCGTCTAGCGGGGGCCGAGTAACAGATACGCAGTATTTT. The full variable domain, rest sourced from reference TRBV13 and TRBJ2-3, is AAGVIQSPRHLIKEKRETATLKCYPIPRHDTVYWYQQGPGQDPQFLISFYEKMQSDKGSIPDRFSAQQFSDYHSELNMSSLELGDSALYFCASSLSSSGGRVTDTQYFGPGTRLTVL.

DNA of the CDR3: TGTGCCAGCAGCCAAGATAGCGGGAGGTCTTTCAGCTACACCTTC. Its protein product is CASSQDSGRSFSYTF. The chain is built from TRBV14 and TRBJ1-2; D uncertain. The length of the CDR3 is 15 residues. From germline, CDR1 is SGHDN and CDR2 FVKESK. The V and J ends lost 0 bases and 9 bases respectively, with 17 bases between them.

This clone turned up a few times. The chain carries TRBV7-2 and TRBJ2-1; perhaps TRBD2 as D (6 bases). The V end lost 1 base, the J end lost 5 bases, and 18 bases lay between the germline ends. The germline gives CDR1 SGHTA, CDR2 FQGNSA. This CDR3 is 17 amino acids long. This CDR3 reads CASSLGRGPLGHNEQFF. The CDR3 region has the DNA TGTGCCAGCAGCTTAGGGAGGGGCCCCCTGGGACACAATGAGCAGTTCTTC.

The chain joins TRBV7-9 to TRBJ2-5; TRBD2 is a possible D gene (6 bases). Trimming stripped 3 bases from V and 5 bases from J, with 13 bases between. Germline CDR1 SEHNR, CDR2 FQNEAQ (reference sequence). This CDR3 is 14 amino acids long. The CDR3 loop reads CASSLSGAGETQYF. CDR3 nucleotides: TGTGCCAGCAGCTTGAGTGGGGCGGGGGAGACCCAGTACTTC. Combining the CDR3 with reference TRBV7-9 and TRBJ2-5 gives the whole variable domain DTGVSQNPRHKITKRGQNVTFRCDPISEHNRLYWYRQTLGQGPEFLTYFQNEAQLEKSRLLSDRFSAERPKGSFSTLEIQRTEQGDSAMYLCASSLSGAGETQYFGPGTRLLVL.

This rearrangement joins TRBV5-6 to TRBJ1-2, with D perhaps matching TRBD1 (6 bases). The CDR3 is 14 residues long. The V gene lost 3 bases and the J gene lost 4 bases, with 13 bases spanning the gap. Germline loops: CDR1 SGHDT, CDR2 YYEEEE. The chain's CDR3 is CASSYRQAGYGYTF. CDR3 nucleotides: TGTGCCAGCAGCTATCGACAGGCAGGCTATGGCTACACCTTC. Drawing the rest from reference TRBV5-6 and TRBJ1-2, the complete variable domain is DAGVTQSPTHLIKTRGQQVTLRCSPKSGHDTVSWYQQALGQGPQFIFQYYEEEERQRGNFPDRFSGHQFPNYSSELNVNALLLGDSALYLCASSYRQAGYGYTFGSGTRLTVV.

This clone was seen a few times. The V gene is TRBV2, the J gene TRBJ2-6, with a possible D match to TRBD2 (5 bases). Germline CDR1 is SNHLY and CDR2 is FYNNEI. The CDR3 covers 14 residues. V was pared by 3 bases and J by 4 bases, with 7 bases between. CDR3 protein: CASSEVAGANVLTF. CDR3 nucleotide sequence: TGTGCCAGCAGTGAGGTAGCGGGGGCCAACGTCCTGACTTTC.

CDR3 in DNA: TGTGCCAGCAGGCGAGGACAGGGCTTTCCTCTGTACTTC. Protein: CASRRGQGFPLYF. V gene TRBV6-5 combines with J gene TRBJ2-4, with TRBD1 matching 8 bases. The CDR3 runs to 13 residues. J gave up 15 bases and V 6 bases, and 13 bases lay outside the gene matches. CDR1 is MNHEY and CDR2 is SVGAGI in the germline V gene.

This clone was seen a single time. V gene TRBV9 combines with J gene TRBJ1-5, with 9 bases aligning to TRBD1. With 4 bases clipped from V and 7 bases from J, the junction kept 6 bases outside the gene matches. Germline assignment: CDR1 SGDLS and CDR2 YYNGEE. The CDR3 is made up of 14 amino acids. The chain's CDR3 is CASSRDREYQPQHF. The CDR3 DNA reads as TGTGCCAGCAGCCGGGACAGGGAATACCAGCCCCAGCATTTT.

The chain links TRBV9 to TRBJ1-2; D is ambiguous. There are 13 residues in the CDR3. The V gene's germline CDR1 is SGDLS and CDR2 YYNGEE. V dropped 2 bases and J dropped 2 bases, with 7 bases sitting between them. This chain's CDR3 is CASSVEPNYGYTF. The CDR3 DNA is TGTGCCAGCAGCGTTGAGCCAAACTATGGCTACACCTTC.

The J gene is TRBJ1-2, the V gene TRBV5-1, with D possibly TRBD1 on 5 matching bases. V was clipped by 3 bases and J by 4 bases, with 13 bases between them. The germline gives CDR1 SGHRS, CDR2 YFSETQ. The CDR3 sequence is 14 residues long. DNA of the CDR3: TGCGCCAGCAGCTCGGGGGAGGTGGGCTATGGCTACACCTTC. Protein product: CASSSGEVGYGYTF.

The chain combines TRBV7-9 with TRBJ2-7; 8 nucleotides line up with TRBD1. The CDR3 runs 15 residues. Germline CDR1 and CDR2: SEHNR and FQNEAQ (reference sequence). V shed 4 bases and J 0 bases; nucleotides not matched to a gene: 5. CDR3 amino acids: CASSSGQGLSYEQYF. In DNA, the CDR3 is TGTGCCAGCAGCTCAGGACAGGGCCTCTCCTACGAGCAGTACTTC.

CDR3 sequence: CATSRGTGSTDTQYF. The CDR3 coding sequence is TGTGCCACCAGCAGAGGGACAGGGAGCACAGATACGCAGTATTTT. V and J are TRBV15 and TRBJ2-3; 8 bases map to TRBD1. V shed 1 base, J shed 0 bases, and the junction held 0 bases outside the gene matches. Germline V CDR1 and CDR2: LNHNV, YYDKDF (reference sequence). This CDR3 is built from 15 residues.